What follows is one T cell receptor (beta chain) and its context. Its matching antigen is unknown. Since all of the isolated RNA was reverse transcribed, expressed TCRB transcripts were what got sequenced. The repertoire was sequenced with immunoSEQ multiplex PCR; TCRdb's copy has only in-frame clones and lacks some. The sample yields about 150,000 clones, around a tenth seen once. This specimen belongs to a study of beta chain features in type 1 diabetes. Across the study: The samples had more than 95 million sorted cells examined in all.

A sort by CD45RO/CCR7/CD25/CD127/CD95/CD27 yielded CD4+ naive, central memory, regulatory and stem cell-like memory cells. Germline values: CDR1 SGHRS, CDR2 YFSETQ. The CDR3 length is 18 residues. With 3 bases clipped from V and 7 bases from J, the junction kept 12 bases outside the gene matches. General observations from the study: Moderate but significant shortening of TCRB CDR3s was recorded in all four CD4+ subsets from Type 1 diabetes patients.

The clonotype comes from a man between 25 and 39 years old with type 1 diabetes. V gene TRBV5-1 combines with J gene TRBJ2-1; the match to TRBD2 covers 14 bases. The sequenced sample consisted of central memory CD4+ T cells from blood. The CDR3 bases are TGCGCCAGCAGCTCCTCGCCGTTAGGGACTAGCGGGAGAAATGAGCAGTTCTTC. Its protein is CASSSSPLGTSGRNEQFF.